The rows below give T cell receptor beta chains drawn from one sample of a study of beta chain features in type 1 diabetes. Using immunoSEQ multiplex PCR, the repertoire was profiled, and TCRdb retains in-frame clones only, with some absent. The repertoire holds about half a million clones, with approximately 30% as singletons. Sequencing was carried out using naive CD4+ T cells from blood. These receptors were collected from a man aged 18 to 35 in good health. The CDR3 runs from the conserved cysteine through the conserved F or W. A D gene is named only where the DNA matches it firmly. Size is stated for part of the rows, as once, few or many counts, or as a class when the clone is expanded.

TRBV29-1	few	TRBJ2-7	.	CSVRDIYEQYF	TGCAGCGTCCGCGACATCTACGAGCAGTACTTC
TRBV30	few	TRBJ2-7	TRBD2	CAWRPRTSSSYEQYF	TGTGCCTGGAGGCCTAGGACTAGCAGCTCCTACGAGCAGTACTTC
TRBV7-2	.	TRBJ2-7	.	CASSPQVTYEQYF	TGTGCCAGCAGCCCACAGGTAACCTACGAGCAGTACTTC
TRBV20-1	few	TRBJ2-3	.	CSAQTDTQYF	TGCAGTGCTCAGACAGATACGCAGTATTTT
TRBV29-1	.	TRBJ2-7	TRBD2	CSVTGTRGTGSSYEQYF	TGCAGCGTTACCGGGACTAGGGGTACGGGGTCTTCCTACGAGCAGTACTTC
TRBV30	few	TRBJ1-5	.	CAWSPGLNQPQHF	TGTGCCTGGAGTCCAGGGTTAAATCAGCCCCAGCATTTT
TRBV7-2	.	TRBJ2-5	.	CASSLAQHQETQYF	TGTGCCAGCAGCTTAGCGCAGCACCAAGAGACCCAGTACTTC
TRBV28	.	TRBJ2-4	TRBD2	CASRQSGAGGPKNIQYF	TGTGCCAGCCGGCAAAGCGGGGCGGGAGGGCCTAAAAACATTCAGTACTTC
TRBV7-2	few	TRBJ2-7	.	CASSSRDRHPEQYF	TGTGCCAGCAGCTCTAGGGACCGACATCCCGAGCAGTACTTC
TRBV5-1	few	TRBJ2-7	.	CASSGEREQYF	TGCGCCAGCAGCGGCGAGAGGGAGCAGTACTTC
TRBV7-7	few	TRBJ2-3	TRBD2	CASSLSLAASTDTQYF	TGTGCTAGCAGCTTATCCCTAGCGGCAAGCACAGATACGCAGTATTTT
TRBV28	.	TRBJ2-6	.	CASSLVSGANVLTF	TGTGCCAGCAGTTTAGTCTCTGGGGCCAACGTCCTGACTTTC
TRBV30	.	TRBJ1-2	.	CAGSVRTEPYGYTF	TGTGCCGGGAGTGTTCGGACAGAACCTTATGGCTACACCTTC
TRBV15	few	TRBJ2-3	.	CATSRGSGARTDTQYF	TGTGCCACCAGCAGAGGGTCAGGGGCGCGAACAGATACGCAGTATTTT
TRBV2	.	TRBJ2-1	.	CASYYIYNEQFF	TGTGCCAGCTACTACATATACAATGAGCAGTTCTTC
TRBV10-3	few	TRBJ2-2	TRBD1	CAISDYGQGNTGELFF	TGTGCCATCAGTGACTACGGACAGGGAAACACCGGGGAGCTGTTTTTT
TRBV10-3	.	TRBJ2-1	TRBD1	CAIGSFRDRSYNEQFF	TGTGCCATCGGATCGTTTAGGGACAGGTCCTACAATGAGCAGTTCTTC
TRBV7-9	few	TRBJ1-1	.	CASSSGQNMNTEAFF	TGTGCCAGCAGCTCTGGACAGAATATGAACACTGAAGCTTTCTTT
TRBV7-2	.	TRBJ2-7	.	CASSYRLESHEQYF	TGTGCCAGCAGCTACCGACTAGAGTCCCACGAGCAGTACTTC
TRBV14	.	TRBJ2-1	TRBD2	CASSPIGGRARNEQFF	TGTGCCAGCAGCCCCATCGGCGGGAGGGCCAGAAATGAGCAGTTCTTC
TRBV28	.	TRBJ2-1	.	CASSLTREQFF	TGTGCCAGCAGTTTAACGCGTGAGCAGTTCTTC
TRBV30	.	TRBJ2-2	.	CAWSGGVWELFF	TGTGCCTGGAGTGGGGGCGTATGGGAGCTGTTTTTT
TRBV5-1	few	TRBJ2-1	.	CASSPFRVDEQFF	TGCGCCAGCAGCCCCTTTAGGGTAGATGAGCAGTTCTTC
TRBV2	.	TRBJ2-2	.	CAALFYLTGELFF	TGTGCCGCACTTTTCTACCTCACCGGGGAGCTGTTTTTT
TRBV2	few	TRBJ2-4	TRBD2	CASRGLALAKNIQYF	TGTGCCAGCAGAGGACTAGCTCTAGCCAAAAACATTCAGTACTTC
TRBV7-2	few	TRBJ2-1	TRBD1	CASSPWTGYNEQFF	TGTGCCAGCAGCCCCTGGACAGGGTATAATGAGCAGTTCTTC
TRBV29-1	few	TRBJ2-1	.	CSDRESSYNEQFF	TGCAGCGACAGGGAGAGCTCCTACAATGAGCAGTTCTTC
TRBV28	.	TRBJ2-5	TRBD2	CASSRAGGPETQYF	TGTGCCAGCAGTCGGGCGGGAGGGCCAGAGACCCAGTACTTC